This is a list of T cell receptor beta chains from one sample in a study of post-analysis software for immune sequencing data. TCRdb used MiXCR to reprocess the PCR reads, holding one entry per CDR3 protein. The sample yields hundreds of thousands of distinct CDR3 sequences, about 40% seen once. The source material was blood. These receptor sequences come from a girl under 18 with multiple sclerosis. The CDR3 runs from the conserved cysteine through the conserved F or W. A D gene is named only where the DNA matches it firmly.

CDR3aa	j_gene	d_gene	len	v_gene
CSAWDSNQPQHF	TRBJ1-5	NA	12	TRBV20-1
CAGSPRGATDTQYF	TRBJ2-3	NA	14	TRBV7-9
CASSPETYNEQFF	TRBJ2-1	NA	13	TRBV12-3/TRBV12-4
CASSLGDSPKVQFF	TRBJ2-1	NA	14	TRBV5-1
CASSPTDGGYTF	TRBJ1-2	NA	12	TRBV12-3/TRBV12-4
CASRTGGSNQPQHF	TRBJ1-5	NA	14	TRBV12-3/TRBV12-4
CASSSDGGVWNEQFF	TRBJ2-1	TRBD2	15	TRBV5-1
CASRQSGGGETQYF	NA	NA	14	TRBV4-2
CASSSQWSLHF	TRBJ1-6	NA	11	TRBV11-2
CSALGLAGVRDEQFF	TRBJ2-1	TRBD2	15	TRBV20-1
CASNNGYTF	TRBJ1-2	NA	9	TRBV6-1
CSARRDRCYEQYF	TRBJ2-7	NA	13	TRBV20-1
CASSFLGTSEQYF	TRBJ2-7	NA	13	TRBV12-3/TRBV12-4
CSVGRLLVNEQFF	TRBJ2-1	NA	13	TRBV29-1
CASSYSIHLTGGYTF	TRBJ1-2	NA	15	TRBV6-5
CASSAVSYEQYF	TRBJ2-7	NA	12	TRBV25-1
CASSFGTAQETQYF	TRBJ2-5	NA	14	TRBV5-6
CASSPTSGFSSYEQYF	TRBJ2-7	NA	16	TRBV7-9
CASTQGGLCADTQYF	TRBJ2-3	NA	15	TRBV12-3/TRBV12-4
CASSPRLAGGLETQYF	TRBJ2-5	TRBD2	16	TRBV12-3/TRBV12-4
CASSRGTENEQYF	TRBJ2-7	NA	13	TRBV5-1
CASSVDTYSGANVLTF	TRBJ2-6	NA	16	TRBV7-2
CASSQEMAINTDTQYF	TRBJ2-3	NA	16	TRBV4-1
CASSHRQGRETQYF	NA	TRBD1	14	TRBV4-1
CASGEISYEQYF	TRBJ2-7	NA	12	TRBV12-3/TRBV12-4
CVSSLEGYEQYF	TRBJ2-7	NA	12	TRBV11-2
CASSFGGLGSGTQYF	TRBJ2-3	NA	15	TRBV7-2
CSVEERKRGTQYF	TRBJ2-5	TRBD2	13	TRBV29-1
CSATPTGAPYEQYF	TRBJ2-7	NA	14	TRBV20-1
CASSYSAGEDQPQHF	TRBJ1-5	NA	15	TRBV6-2/TRBV6-3
CASSTRPGQGAYEQYF	TRBJ2-7	TRBD1	16	TRBV6-6
CASSEVSDTQYF	TRBJ2-3	NA	12	TRBV10-2
CSATDRDTQYF	TRBJ2-3	NA	11	TRBV20-1
CATSRGPSGGVLEPRSYEQYF	NA	TRBD2	21	TRBV15
CASSQDIIGYTF	TRBJ1-2	NA	12	TRBV3-1
CASSPPVTTGPQETQYF	TRBJ2-5	NA	17	TRBV18
CASSPGVQSSYNEQFF	TRBJ2-1	NA	16	TRBV5-5
CASSDDGHSYNEQFF	TRBJ2-1	NA	15	TRBV2
CASSQTGLVASSTDTQYF	TRBJ2-3	NA	18	TRBV4-2
CSASNRVQETQYF	NA	NA	13	TRBV20-1
CASRPGGLGELFF	TRBJ2-2	TRBD1	13	TRBV6-5
CASQTTGGAHNEQFF	TRBJ2-1	TRBD1	15	TRBV4-1
CAWGQGAGVAEAFF	TRBJ1-1	TRBD1	14	TRBV30
CASSFHFRGETQYF	NA	NA	14	TRBV6-5
CASSEGSNEQFF	TRBJ2-1	NA	12	TRBV6-1
CASSQRQGKNIQYF	TRBJ2-4	NA	14	TRBV7-2
CASSSETVAYNEQFF	TRBJ2-1	NA	15	TRBV7-2
CASSSQVAGGSYEQYF	TRBJ2-7	TRBD2	16	TRBV27
CASSEERLGETQYF	TRBJ2-5	NA	14	TRBV6-1
CSAREGTGYNEQFF	TRBJ2-1	TRBD1	14	TRBV20-1
CSALSVSGTSGYEQYF	TRBJ2-7	TRBD2	16	TRBV20-1
CSVESSQRYEQYF	TRBJ2-7	NA	13	TRBV29-1
CASRPGQGSRQPQHF	TRBJ1-5	TRBD1	15	TRBV12-3/TRBV12-4
CSVDVGNYEQYF	TRBJ2-7	NA	12	TRBV29-1
CSVVGGSFMNNEQFF	TRBJ2-1	NA	15	TRBV29-1
CASSLWSNLATSYNEQFF	TRBJ2-1	NA	18	TRBV7-6
CASSLKRGPSYEQYF	TRBJ2-7	NA	15	TRBV7-8
CASSLALGGEAFF	TRBJ1-1	NA	13	TRBV12-3/TRBV12-4